Many counts were recorded for the clone carrying this T cell receptor (beta chain). No antigen is known for it. From the 5' RACE reads, TCRdb called clonotypes with MiXCR, one entry per CDR3 protein. The sample comprises about 160,000 distinct CDR3 sequences, 15% to 20% of which are singletons, and about 7.8% rests with the top ten. This entry is derived from a study of CD8 T cells in ankylosing spondylitis. Study conclusions and caveats: In the blood and synovial fluid of reactive arthritis, some motif variants had been previously reported.

With 4 bases clipped from V and 3 bases from J, the junction kept 4 bases outside the gene matches. Germline-derived CDR1 and CDR2 are MDHEN and SYDVKM. The CDR3 consists of 15 residues. The sequenced material came from blood, either unsorted or a sorted T cell fraction (not recorded which). This chain links TRBV28 with TRBJ2-7; 12 nucleotides agree with TRBD2. This TCR came from a male donor with ankylosing spondylitis or in good health (not recorded which). This CDR3 is CASSSQTSGGYEQYF. CDR3 bases: TGTGCCAGCAGTTCTCAGACTAGCGGGGGCTACGAGCAGTACTTC.